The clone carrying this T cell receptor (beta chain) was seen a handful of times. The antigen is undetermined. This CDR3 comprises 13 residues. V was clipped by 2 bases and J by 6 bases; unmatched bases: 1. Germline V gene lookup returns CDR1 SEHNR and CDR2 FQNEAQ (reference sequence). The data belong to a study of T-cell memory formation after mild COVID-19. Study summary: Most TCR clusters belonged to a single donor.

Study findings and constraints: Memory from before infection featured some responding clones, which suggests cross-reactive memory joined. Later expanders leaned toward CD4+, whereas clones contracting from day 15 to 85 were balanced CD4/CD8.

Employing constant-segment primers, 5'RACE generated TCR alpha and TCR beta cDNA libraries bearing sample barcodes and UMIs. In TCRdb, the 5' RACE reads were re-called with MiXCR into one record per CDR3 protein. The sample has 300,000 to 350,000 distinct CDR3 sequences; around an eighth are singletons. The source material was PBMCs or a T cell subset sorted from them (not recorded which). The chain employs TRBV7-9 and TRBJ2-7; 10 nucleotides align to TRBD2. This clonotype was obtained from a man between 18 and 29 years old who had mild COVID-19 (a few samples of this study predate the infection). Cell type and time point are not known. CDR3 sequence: CASSLLAGAEQYF. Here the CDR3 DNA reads TGTGCCAGCAGCTTACTAGCGGGGGCCGAGCAGTACTTC.